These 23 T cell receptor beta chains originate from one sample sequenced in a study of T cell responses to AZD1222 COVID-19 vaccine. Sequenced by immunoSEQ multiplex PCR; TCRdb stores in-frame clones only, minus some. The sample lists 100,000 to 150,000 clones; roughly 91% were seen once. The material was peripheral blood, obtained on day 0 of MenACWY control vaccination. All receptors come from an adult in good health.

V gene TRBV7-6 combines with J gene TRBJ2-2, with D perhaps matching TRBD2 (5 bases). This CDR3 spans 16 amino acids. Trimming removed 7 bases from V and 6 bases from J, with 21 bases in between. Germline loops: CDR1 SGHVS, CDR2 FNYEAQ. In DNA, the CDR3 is TGTGCCAGCACCTCCTTTTATCGGGGTGACTCCGGGGAGCTGTTTTTT. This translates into CASTSFYRGDSGELFF.

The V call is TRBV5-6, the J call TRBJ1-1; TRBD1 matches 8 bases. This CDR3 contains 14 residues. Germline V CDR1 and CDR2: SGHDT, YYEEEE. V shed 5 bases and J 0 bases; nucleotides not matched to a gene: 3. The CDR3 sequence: CASRGQGLNTEAFF. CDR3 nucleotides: TGTGCCAGCAGAGGACAGGGTCTGAACACTGAAGCTTTCTTT.

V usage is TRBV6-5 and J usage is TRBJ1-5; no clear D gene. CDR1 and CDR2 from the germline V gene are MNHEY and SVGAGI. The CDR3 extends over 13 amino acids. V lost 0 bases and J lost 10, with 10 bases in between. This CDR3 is CASSYSTTQPQHF. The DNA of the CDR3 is TGTGCCAGCAGTTACTCCACAACTCAACCCCAGCATTTT.

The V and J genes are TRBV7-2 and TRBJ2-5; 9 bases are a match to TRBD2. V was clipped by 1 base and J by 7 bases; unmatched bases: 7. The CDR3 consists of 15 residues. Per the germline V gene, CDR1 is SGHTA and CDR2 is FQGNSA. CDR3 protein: CASSLGLAGKWTQYF. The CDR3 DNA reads TGTGCCAGCAGCTTAGGGCTAGCGGGGAAATGGACCCAGTACTTC.

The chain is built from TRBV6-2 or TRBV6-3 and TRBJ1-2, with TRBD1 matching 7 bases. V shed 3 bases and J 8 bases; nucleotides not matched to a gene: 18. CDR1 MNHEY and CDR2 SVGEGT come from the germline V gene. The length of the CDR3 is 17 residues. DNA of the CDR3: TGTGCCAGCAGTTATTTGACGATTCCCAAGGGGGCTTCGGGCTACACCTTC. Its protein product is CASSYLTIPKGASGYTF.

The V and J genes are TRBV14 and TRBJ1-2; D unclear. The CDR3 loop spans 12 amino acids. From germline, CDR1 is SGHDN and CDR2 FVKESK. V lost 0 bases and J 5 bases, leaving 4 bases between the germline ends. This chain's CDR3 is CASSQDTYGYTF. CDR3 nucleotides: TGTGCCAGCAGCCAAGATACGTATGGCTACACCTTC.

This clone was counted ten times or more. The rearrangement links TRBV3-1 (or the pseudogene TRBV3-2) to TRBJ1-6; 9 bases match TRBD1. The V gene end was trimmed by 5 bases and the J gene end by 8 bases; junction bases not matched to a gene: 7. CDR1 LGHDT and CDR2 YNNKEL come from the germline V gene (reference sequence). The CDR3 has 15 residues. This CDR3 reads CASSSPGQGYSPLHF. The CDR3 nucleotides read TGTGCCAGCAGCTCCCCCGGACAGGGGTATTCACCCCTCCACTTT.

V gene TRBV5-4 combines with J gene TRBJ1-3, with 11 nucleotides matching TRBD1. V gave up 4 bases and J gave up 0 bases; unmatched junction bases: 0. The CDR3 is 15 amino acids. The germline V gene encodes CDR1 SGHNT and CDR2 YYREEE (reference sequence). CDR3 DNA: TGTGCCAGCAGCGGACAGGGGGCCTCTGGAAACACCATATATTTT. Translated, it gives CASSGQGASGNTIYF.

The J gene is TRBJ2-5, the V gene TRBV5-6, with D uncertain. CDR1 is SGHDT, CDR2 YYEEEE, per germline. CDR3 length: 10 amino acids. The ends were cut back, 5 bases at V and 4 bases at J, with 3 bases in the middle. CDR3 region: CASRTETQYF. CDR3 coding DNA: TGTGCCAGCAGGACAGAGACCCAGTACTTC.

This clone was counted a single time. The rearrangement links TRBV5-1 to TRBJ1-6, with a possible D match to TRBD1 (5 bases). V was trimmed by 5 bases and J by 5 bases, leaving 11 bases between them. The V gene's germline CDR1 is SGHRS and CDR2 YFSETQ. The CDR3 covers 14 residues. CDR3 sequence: CASRQGVDNSPLHF. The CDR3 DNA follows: TGCGCCAGCAGGCAGGGAGTGGATAATTCACCCCTCCACTTT.

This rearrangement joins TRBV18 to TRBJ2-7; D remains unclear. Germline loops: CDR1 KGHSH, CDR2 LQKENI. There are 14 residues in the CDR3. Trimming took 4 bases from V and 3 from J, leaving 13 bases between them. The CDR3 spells CASSLAGRLYEQYF. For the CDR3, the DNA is TGTGCCAGCTCACTGGCAGGCCGACTCTACGAGCAGTACTTC.

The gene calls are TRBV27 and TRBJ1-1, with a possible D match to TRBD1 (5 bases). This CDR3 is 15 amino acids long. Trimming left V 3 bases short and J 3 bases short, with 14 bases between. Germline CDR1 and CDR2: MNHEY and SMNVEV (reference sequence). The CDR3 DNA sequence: TGTGCCAGCAGTTTCCCCCTGCTAGGGGACACTGAAGCTTTCTTT. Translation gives CASSFPLLGDTEAFF.

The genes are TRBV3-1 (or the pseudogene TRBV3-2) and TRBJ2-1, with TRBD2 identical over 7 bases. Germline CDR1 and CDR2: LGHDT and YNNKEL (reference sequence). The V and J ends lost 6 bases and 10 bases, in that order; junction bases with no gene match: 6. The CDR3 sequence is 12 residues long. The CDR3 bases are TGTGCCAGCAGGAGGGAGGGTGCCGAGCAGTTCTTC. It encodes CASRREGAEQFF.

The CDR3 loop is CASSFLGGSYNEQFF. CDR3 nucleotides: TGTGCCAGCAGTTTCTTGGGGGGGTCCTACAATGAGCAGTTCTTC. This rearrangement joins TRBV28 to TRBJ2-1; 7 bases are shared with TRBD2. The CDR3 consists of 15 residues. V shed 3 bases and J 1 base; nucleotides not matched to a gene: 3. From germline, CDR1 is MDHEN and CDR2 SYDVKM.

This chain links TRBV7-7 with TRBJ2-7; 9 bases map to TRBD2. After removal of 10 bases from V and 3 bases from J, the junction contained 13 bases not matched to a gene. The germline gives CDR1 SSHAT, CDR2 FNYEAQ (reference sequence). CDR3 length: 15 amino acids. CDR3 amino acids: CANPMGSGSRYEQYF. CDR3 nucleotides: TGTGCCAACCCCATGGGTAGCGGGAGTCGCTACGAGCAGTACTTC.

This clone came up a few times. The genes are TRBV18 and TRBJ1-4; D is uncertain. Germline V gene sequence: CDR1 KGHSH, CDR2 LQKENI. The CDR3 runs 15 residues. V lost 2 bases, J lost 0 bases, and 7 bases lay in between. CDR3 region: CASSPFSTTNEKLFF. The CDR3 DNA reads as TGTGCCAGCTCACCATTTAGTACAACTAATGAAAAACTGTTTTTT.

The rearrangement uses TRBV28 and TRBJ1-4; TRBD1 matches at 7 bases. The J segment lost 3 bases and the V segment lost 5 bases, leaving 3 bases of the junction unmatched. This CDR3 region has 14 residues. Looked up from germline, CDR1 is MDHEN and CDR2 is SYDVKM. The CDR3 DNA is TGTGCCAGCAGTCCACAGGGGTCTAATGAAAAACTGTTTTTT. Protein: CASSPQGSNEKLFF.

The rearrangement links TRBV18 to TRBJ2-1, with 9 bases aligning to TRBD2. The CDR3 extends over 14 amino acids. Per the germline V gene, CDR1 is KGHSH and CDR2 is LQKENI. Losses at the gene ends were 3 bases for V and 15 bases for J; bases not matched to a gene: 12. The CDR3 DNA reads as TGTGCCAGCTCACCCCAAGGGGCGGGAGGGCAACGGTTCTTC. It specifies CASSPQGAGGQRFF.

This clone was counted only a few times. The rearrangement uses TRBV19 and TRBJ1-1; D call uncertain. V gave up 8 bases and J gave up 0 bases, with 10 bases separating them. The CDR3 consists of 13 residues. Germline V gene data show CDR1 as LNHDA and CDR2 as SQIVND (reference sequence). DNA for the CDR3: TGTGCCAGTTGCGGAAACATGAACACTGAAGCTTTCTTT. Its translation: CASCGNMNTEAFF.

The CDR3 loop reads CASNTPGGRRHGYTF. The DNA of the CDR3 is TGTGCCAGCAACACCCCCGGGGGGCGCAGACATGGCTACACCTTC. V usage is TRBV2 and J usage is TRBJ1-2; perhaps TRBD1 as D (6 bases). This CDR3 has 15 residues. In germline, CDR1 is SNHLY, CDR2 FYNNEI. V was clipped by 7 bases and J by 6 bases, with 21 bases between them. The whole variable domain, filled in from reference TRBV2 and TRBJ1-2, reads EPEVTQTPSHQVTQMGQEVILRCVPISNHLYFYWYRQILGQKVEFLVSFYNNEISEKSEIFDDQFSVERPDGSNFTLKIRSTKLEDSAMYFCASNTPGGRRHGYTFGSGTRLTVV.

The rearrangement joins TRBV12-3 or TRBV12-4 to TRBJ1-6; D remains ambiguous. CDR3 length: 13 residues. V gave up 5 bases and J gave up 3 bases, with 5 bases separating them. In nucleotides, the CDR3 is TGTGCCAGCAGTCTAAACTATAATTCACCCCTCCACTTT. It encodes CASSLNYNSPLHF.

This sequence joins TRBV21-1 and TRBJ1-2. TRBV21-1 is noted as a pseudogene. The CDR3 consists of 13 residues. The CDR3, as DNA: TGTGCCAGCAGCACCCCCCCGGGGGGAGGCTACACCTTC. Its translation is CASSTPPGGGYTF.

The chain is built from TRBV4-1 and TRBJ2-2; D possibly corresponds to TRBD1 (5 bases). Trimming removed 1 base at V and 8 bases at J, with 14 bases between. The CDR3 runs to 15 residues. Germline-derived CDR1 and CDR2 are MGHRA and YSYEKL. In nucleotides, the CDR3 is TGCGCCAGCAGCCAAGGGGGCTTGGGCCAGGGGGAGCTGTTTTTT. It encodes CASSQGGLGQGELFF.